The clone carrying this TCR beta chain has just one count. Its antigen is as yet unknown. The data belong to a study of cytomegalovirus exposure and HLA in healthy donors. For the study at large: Of around 410 genotyped donors, 80% to 85% grouped in the Caucasian-associated ancestry cluster.

V was clipped by 2 bases and J by 1 base, with 12 bases between them. Germline CDR1 is MNHEY and CDR2 is SVGAGI. The CDR3 spans 16 residues. It was with 60 Vbeta and 13 Jbeta primers that the PCR ran. Produced via immunoSEQ multiplex PCR; TCRdb's table is partial and in-frame only. The sample carries some 130,000 clones, around 80% recorded once. Overall study results and limits: A few chains tied to CMV proved CMV antigen-specific in vitro.

The rearrangement uses TRBV6-5 and TRBJ2-4, with a tentative D call TRBD1 (5 bases). This clonotype originated in a man between 40 and 49 years old in good health and CMV-seropositive. Sequencing was performed on PBMCs. This chain's CDR3 is CASSYGASTAKNIQYF. The DNA for the CDR3 is TGTGCCAGCAGTTACGGGGCCAGCACCGCCAAAAACATTCAGTACTTC.